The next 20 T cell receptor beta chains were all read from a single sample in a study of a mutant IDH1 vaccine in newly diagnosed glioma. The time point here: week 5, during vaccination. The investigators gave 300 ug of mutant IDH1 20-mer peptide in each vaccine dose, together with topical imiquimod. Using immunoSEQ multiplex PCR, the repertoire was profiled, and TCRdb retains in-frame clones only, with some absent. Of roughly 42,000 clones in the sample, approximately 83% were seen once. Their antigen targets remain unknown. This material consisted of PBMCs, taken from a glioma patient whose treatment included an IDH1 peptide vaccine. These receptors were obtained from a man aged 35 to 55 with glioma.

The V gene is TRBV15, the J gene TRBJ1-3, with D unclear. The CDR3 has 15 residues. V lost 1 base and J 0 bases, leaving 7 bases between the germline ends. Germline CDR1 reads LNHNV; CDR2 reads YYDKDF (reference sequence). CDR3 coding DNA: TGTGCCACCAGCAGAGGGCAGTACTCTGGAAACACCATATATTTT. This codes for CATSRGQYSGNTIYF. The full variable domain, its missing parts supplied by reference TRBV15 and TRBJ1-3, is DAMVIQNPRYQVTQFGKPVTLSCSQTLNHNVMYWYQQKSSQAPKLLFHYYDKDFNNEADTPDNFQSRRPNTSFCFLDIRSPGLGDTAMYLCATSRGQYSGNTIYFGEGSWLTVV.

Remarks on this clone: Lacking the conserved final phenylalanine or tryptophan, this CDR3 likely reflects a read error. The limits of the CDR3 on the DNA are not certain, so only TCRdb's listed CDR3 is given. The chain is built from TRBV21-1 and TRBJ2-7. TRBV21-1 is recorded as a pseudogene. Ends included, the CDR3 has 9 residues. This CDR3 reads CASSRLGAG.

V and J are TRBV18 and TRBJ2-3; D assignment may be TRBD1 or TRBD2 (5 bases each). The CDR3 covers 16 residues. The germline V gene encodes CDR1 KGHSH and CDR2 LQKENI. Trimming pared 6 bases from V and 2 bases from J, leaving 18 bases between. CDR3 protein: CASSPGPRKATDTQYF. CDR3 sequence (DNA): TGTGCCAGCTCTCCGGGACCCCGGAAGGCCACAGATACGCAGTATTTT.

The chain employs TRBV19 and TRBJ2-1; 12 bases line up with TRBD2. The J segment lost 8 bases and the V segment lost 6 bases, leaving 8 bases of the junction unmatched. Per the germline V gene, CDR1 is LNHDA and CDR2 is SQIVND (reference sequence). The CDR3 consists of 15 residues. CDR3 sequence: CASRVTSGSGYEQFF. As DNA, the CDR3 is TGTGCCAGTAGGGTGACTAGCGGGAGTGGGTATGAGCAGTTCTTC.

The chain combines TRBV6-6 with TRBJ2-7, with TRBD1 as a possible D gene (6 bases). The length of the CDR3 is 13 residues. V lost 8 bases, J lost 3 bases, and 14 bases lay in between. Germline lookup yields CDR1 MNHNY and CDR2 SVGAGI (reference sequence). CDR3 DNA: TGTGCCAGCTTGGACAGAGATAACTACGAGCAGTACTTC. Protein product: CASLDRDNYEQYF.

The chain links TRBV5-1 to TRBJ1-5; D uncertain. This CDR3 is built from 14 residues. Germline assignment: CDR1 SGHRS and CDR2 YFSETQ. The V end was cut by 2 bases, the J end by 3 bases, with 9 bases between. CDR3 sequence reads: CASSLGGVNQPQHF. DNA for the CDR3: TGCGCCAGCAGCTTAGGTGGAGTCAATCAGCCCCAGCATTTT. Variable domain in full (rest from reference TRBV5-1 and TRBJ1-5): KAGVTQTPRYLIKTRGQQVTLSCSPISGHRSVSWYQQTPGQGLQFLFEYFSETQRNKGNFPGRFSGRQFSNSRSEMNVSTLELGDSALYLCASSLGGVNQPQHFGDGTRLSIL.

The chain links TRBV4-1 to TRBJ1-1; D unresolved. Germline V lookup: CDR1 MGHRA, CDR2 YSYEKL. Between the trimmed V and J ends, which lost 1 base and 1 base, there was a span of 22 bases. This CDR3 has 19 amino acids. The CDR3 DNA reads TGCGCCAGCAGCCAAGCGTTGGTTACAGAGCACAGAAAGAACACTGAAGCTTTCTTT. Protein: CASSQALVTEHRKNTEAFF.

CDR3 sequence (DNA): TGTGCCAGCAGTGACCCCCACACCGGGACTAGCGGGAGTGGGATCACCGGGGAGCTGTTTTTT. Translated, it gives CASSDPHTGTSGSGITGELFF. This rearrangement joins TRBV2 to TRBJ2-2; 14 bases fit TRBD2. The V gene's germline CDR1 is SNHLY and CDR2 FYNNEI. The CDR3 runs 21 residues. The V gene end was trimmed by 3 bases and the J gene end by 4 bases; junction bases not matched to a gene: 16.

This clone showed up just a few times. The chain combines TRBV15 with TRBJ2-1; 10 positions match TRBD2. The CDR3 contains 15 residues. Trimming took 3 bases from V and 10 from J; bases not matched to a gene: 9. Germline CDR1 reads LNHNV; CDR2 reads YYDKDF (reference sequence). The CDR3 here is CATSRGVDSGREQFF. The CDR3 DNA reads TGTGCCACCAGCAGGGGGGTCGATAGCGGGAGGGAGCAGTTCTTC.

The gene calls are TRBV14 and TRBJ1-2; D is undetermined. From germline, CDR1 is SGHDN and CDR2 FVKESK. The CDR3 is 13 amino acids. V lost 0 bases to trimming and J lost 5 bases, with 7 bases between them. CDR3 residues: CASSQDPQYGYTF. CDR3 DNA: TGTGCCAGCAGCCAAGATCCGCAGTATGGCTACACCTTC.

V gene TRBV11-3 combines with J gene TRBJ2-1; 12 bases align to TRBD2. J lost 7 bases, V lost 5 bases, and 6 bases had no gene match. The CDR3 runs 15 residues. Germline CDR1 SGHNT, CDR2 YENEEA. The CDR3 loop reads CASSPGTSGWNEQFF. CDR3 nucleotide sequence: TGTGCCAGCAGCCCCGGGACTAGCGGGTGGAATGAGCAGTTCTTC. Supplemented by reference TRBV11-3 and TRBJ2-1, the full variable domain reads EAGVVQSPRYKIIEKKQPVAFWCNPISGHNTLYWYLQNLGQGPELLIRYENEEAVDDSQLPKDRFSAERLKGVDSTLKIQPAELGDSAVYLCASSPGTSGWNEQFFGPGTRLTVL.

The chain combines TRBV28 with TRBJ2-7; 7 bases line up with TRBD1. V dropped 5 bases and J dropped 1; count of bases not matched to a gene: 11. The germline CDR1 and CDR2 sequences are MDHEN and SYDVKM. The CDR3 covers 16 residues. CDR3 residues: CASSHRGRPGSYEQYF. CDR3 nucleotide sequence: TGTGCCAGCAGTCACAGGGGAAGGCCTGGATCCTACGAGCAGTACTTC.

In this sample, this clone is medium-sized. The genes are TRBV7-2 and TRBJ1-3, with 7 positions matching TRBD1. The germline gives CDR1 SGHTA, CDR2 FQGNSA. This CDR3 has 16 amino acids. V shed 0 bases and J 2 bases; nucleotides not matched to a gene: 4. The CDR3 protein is CASSLATGLAGNTIYF. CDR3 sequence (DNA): TGTGCCAGCAGCTTAGCGACAGGGTTAGCTGGAAACACCATATATTTT.

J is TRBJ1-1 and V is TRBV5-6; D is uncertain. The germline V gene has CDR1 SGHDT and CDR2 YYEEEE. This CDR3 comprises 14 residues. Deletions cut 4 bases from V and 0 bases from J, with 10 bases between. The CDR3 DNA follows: TGTGCCAGCAGCGATCTTACCTTGAACACTGAAGCTTTCTTT. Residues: CASSDLTLNTEAFF.

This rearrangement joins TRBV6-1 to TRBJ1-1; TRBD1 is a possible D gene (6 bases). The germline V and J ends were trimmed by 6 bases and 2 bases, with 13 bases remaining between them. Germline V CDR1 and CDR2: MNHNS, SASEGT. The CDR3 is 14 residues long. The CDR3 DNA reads TGTGCCAGCAGCCCAAGGGGGTCCAACACTGAAGCTTTCTTT. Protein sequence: CASSPRGSNTEAFF.

The CDR3 is CASSRISWTGQDEQYF. CDR3 coding DNA: TGTGCCAGCAGCCGGATAAGCTGGACAGGGCAGGACGAGCAGTACTTC. The gene calls are TRBV5-6 and TRBJ2-7; 8 bases are shared with TRBD1. V dropped 4 bases and J dropped 5; count of bases not matched to a gene: 14. CDR1 SGHDT and CDR2 YYEEEE come from the germline V gene. The CDR3 consists of 16 residues.

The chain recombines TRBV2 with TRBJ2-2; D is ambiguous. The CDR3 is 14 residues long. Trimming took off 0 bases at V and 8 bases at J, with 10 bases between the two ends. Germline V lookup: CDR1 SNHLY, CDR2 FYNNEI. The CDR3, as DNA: TGTGCCAGCAGTGAAGCGCTCGGAAGAGGGGAGCTGTTTTTT. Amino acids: CASSEALGRGELFF.

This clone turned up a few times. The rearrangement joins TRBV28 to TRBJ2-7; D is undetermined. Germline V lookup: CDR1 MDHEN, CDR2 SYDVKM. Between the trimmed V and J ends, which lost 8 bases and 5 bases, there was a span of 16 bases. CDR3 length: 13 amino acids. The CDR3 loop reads CASHAAPMDEQYF. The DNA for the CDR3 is TGTGCCAGCCATGCGGCACCCATGGACGAGCAGTACTTC.

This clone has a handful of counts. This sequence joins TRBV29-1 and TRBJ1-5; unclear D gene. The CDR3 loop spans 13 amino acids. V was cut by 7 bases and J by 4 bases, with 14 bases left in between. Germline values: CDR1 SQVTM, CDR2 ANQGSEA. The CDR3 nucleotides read TGCAGCGGGAAGACGGGCCCGAATCAGCCCCAGCATTTT. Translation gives CSGKTGPNQPQHF.

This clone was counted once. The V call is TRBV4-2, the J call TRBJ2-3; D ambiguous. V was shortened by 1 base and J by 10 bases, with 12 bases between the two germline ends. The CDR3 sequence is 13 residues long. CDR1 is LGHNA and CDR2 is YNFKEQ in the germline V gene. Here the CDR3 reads CASSQVENPAQYF. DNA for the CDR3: TGTGCCAGCAGCCAAGTCGAGAACCCGGCGCAGTATTTT.